The 30 T cell receptor beta chains in this list originate from one sample, sequenced in a study of T cells after yellow fever vaccination. MiXCR, applied by TCRdb to the 5' RACE reads, yields one record per CDR3 protein. Here the sample spans tens of thousands of distinct CDR3 sequences, approximately 6.5% being singletons. This sample comprised CD8+ T cells sorted from PBMCs, obtained 5 days after the first yellow fever vaccination. The receptors originated from a man younger than 35 who received the YFV17D yellow fever vaccine.

This clonotype was seen at least ten times. J is TRBJ2-1 and V is TRBV29-1, with D possibly TRBD2 on 5 matching bases. The CDR3 contains 13 residues. V lost 5 bases to trimming and J lost 7 bases, with 15 bases between them. The germline gives CDR1 SQVTM, CDR2 ANQGSEA. CDR3 in DNA: TGCAGCGTTTTCGGGGTACGAGGGAATGAGCAGTTCTTC. Its protein product is CSVFGVRGNEQFF.

This clonotype was recorded at least ten times. The rearrangement joins TRBV10-2 to TRBJ2-7; D not resolved. The germline V gene has CDR1 WSHSY and CDR2 SAAADI. V lost 8 bases and J lost 5, with 25 bases in between. The CDR3 runs 16 residues. As DNA, the CDR3 is TGCGCCAGCTTCTCGGACGGACGTGCCGGAGAGGACGAGCAGTACTTC. Its protein product is CASFSDGRAGEDEQYF.

The rearrangement links TRBV19 to TRBJ2-5, with D possibly being TRBD1 or TRBD2 (6 bases each). V was trimmed by 6 bases and J by 5 bases, leaving 22 bases between them. The germline CDR1 and CDR2 sequences are LNHDA and SQIVND (reference sequence). The CDR3 spans 16 residues. The CDR3 DNA sequence: TGTGCCAGTAGCGAAAACCCCGGGGGCCTGCGGGAGACCCAGTACTTC. This encodes CASSENPGGLRETQYF. Together with reference TRBV19 and TRBJ2-5, the CDR3 gives the full variable domain: DGGITQSPKYLFRKEGQNVTLSCEQNLNHDAMYWYRQDPGQGLRLIYYSQIVNDFQKGDIAEGYSVSREKKESFPLTVTSAQKNPTAFYLCASSENPGGLRETQYFGPGTRLLVL.

This clonotype was counted many times. This sequence joins TRBV12-5 and TRBJ2-7, with D possibly TRBD1 on 6 matching bases. Trimming cost V 7 bases and J 5 bases, with 18 bases left between them. In germline, CDR1 is LGHNT, CDR2 FRNRAP. This CDR3 is 14 amino acids long. CDR3 in amino acids: CASAWGRPSDEQYF. DNA of the CDR3: TGTGCTAGTGCCTGGGGGCGGCCGTCCGACGAGCAGTACTTC.

This chain links TRBV7-9 with TRBJ2-2; TRBD1 agrees at 9 bases. After removal of 5 bases from V and 7 bases from J, the junction contained 8 bases not matched to a gene. The CDR3 is 15 residues long. Germline assignment: CDR1 SEHNR and CDR2 FQNEAQ (reference sequence). The CDR3 loop is CASSGWTGEDGELFF. The CDR3, as DNA: TGTGCCAGCAGCGGATGGACAGGGGAGGACGGGGAGCTGTTTTTT. The full variable domain, with the rest looked up from reference TRBV7-9 and TRBJ2-2, is DTGVSQNPRHKITKRGQNVTFRCDPISEHNRLYWYRQTLGQGPEFLTYFQNEAQLEKSRLLSDRFSAERPKGSFSTLEIQRTEQGDSAMYLCASSGWTGEDGELFFGEGSRLTVL.

In its sample, this clonotype was seen many times. This chain links TRBV7-8 with TRBJ2-1, with D perhaps matching TRBD1 (5 bases). The CDR3 covers 15 residues. V lost 3 bases and J lost 5, with 14 bases in between. The germline V gene encodes CDR1 SGHVS and CDR2 FQNEAQ. CDR3 in amino acids: CASSLTVGLDNEQFF. The CDR3 coding sequence is TGTGCCAGCAGCTTGACAGTGGGGCTGGACAATGAGCAGTTCTTC.

This clonotype was counted many times. V gene TRBV12-3 or TRBV12-4 combines with J gene TRBJ2-5; the D is unclear. The V end lost 7 bases, the J end lost 5 bases, and 14 bases lay between the germline ends. This CDR3 contains 13 residues. The DNA of the CDR3 is TGTGCCAGCACCCCCCCGTTGGGGGAGACCCAGTACTTC. Amino acid sequence: CASTPPLGETQYF.

This clonotype occurred many times. This sequence joins TRBV6-2 or TRBV6-3 and TRBJ2-1, with D hard to call. In germline, CDR1 is MNHEY, CDR2 SVGEGT. The V and J ends lost 5 bases and 5 bases respectively, with 16 bases between them. CDR3 size: 15 residues. The CDR3 sequence is CASSPTLERDNEQFF. CDR3 coding DNA: TGTGCCAGCAGTCCCACCTTGGAAAGGGACAATGAGCAGTTCTTC.

This clonotype was detected a few times. V is TRBV25-1 and J is TRBJ2-7; D remains ambiguous. The germline V gene encodes CDR1 MGHDK and CDR2 SYGVNS. V shed 9 bases and J shed 3 bases, with 15 bases lying between them. The CDR3 has 13 residues. The CDR3 is CASSSGFGYEQYF. The CDR3 bases are TGTGCCAGTTCATCTGGGTTCGGCTACGAGCAGTACTTC.

This clonotype came up a few times. This chain uses TRBV2 with TRBJ2-4, with 8 bases aligning to TRBD1. The CDR3 has 13 amino acids. Germline CDR1 is SNHLY and CDR2 is FYNNEI. Losses at the gene ends were 4 bases for V and 13 bases for J; bases not matched to a gene: 9. The CDR3 region is CASSASGGEEQYF. In DNA form, the CDR3 reads TGTGCCAGCAGTGCTTCAGGGGGCGAGGAGCAGTACTTC.

In its sample, this clonotype was seen many times. This chain connects TRBV2 to TRBJ2-1; a possible D gene is TRBD2 (5 bases). The CDR3 is made up of 15 amino acids. Looked up from germline, CDR1 is SNHLY and CDR2 is FYNNEI. Between the trimmed V and J ends, which lost 0 bases and 9 bases, there was a span of 15 bases. CDR3 in amino acids: CASSEARVEKSEQFF. In DNA form, the CDR3 reads TGTGCCAGCAGTGAAGCGAGGGTAGAGAAGAGTGAGCAGTTCTTC.

This rearrangement joins TRBV7-6 to TRBJ2-5; D might be TRBD2 (7 bases). This CDR3 is built from 16 residues. Trimming took off 1 base at V and 1 base at J, with 13 bases between the two ends. Germline V gives CDR1 SGHVS, CDR2 FNYEAQ. The CDR3 DNA sequence: TGTGCCAGCAGCTTAGGATTAGGGGGGGTCCAAGAGACCCAGTACTTC. It specifies CASSLGLGGVQETQYF.

This clonotype was found a few times. The genes are TRBV6-2 or TRBV6-3 and TRBJ2-6; D unresolved. V was clipped by 6 bases and J by 0 bases, with 18 bases between them. CDR3 length equals 18 residues. From germline, CDR1 is MNHEY and CDR2 SVGEGT. This CDR3 reads CASSWYSLRYSGANVLTF. The CDR3 region has the DNA TGTGCCAGCAGCTGGTATTCCCTCCGTTACTCTGGGGCCAACGTCCTGACTTTC.

The rearrangement links TRBV11-2 to TRBJ2-3; 12 nucleotides match TRBD2. Germline lookup yields CDR1 SGHAT and CDR2 FQNNGV. This CDR3 has 17 amino acids. V lost 5 bases and J lost 2; bases outside the gene matches: 8. The CDR3 coding sequence is TGTGCCAGCAGCCTCGGGACTAGCGGGCGAATCACAGATACGCAGTATTTT. Its protein product is CASSLGTSGRITDTQYF.

This clonotype was found a few times. The chain couples TRBV9 to TRBJ1-6; no definite D call. Germline V gives CDR1 SGDLS, CDR2 YYNGEE. CDR3 length: 14 amino acids. Trimming stripped 0 bases from V and 7 bases from J, with 8 bases between. Written as DNA, the CDR3 is TGTGCCAGCAGCGTAGAGAGGAGGAATTCACCCCTCCACTTT. This sequence encodes CASSVERRNSPLHF.

There are a few counts of this clonotype. The V and J genes are TRBV7-6 and TRBJ2-6; the D is unclear. The CDR3 runs to 15 residues. The ends were cut back, 5 bases at V and 0 bases at J, with 8 bases in the middle. Germline values: CDR1 SGHVS, CDR2 FNYEAQ. CDR3 loop: CASSLSVSGANVLTF. CDR3 bases: TGTGCCAGCAGCCTAAGCGTCTCTGGGGCCAACGTCCTGACTTTC.

This sequence joins TRBV5-6 and TRBJ2-7; D gene unclear. Germline-derived CDR1 and CDR2 are SGHDT and YYEEEE. The germline V and J ends were trimmed by 0 bases and 7 bases, with 11 bases remaining between them. The CDR3 has 13 amino acids. The CDR3 sequence is CASSLGPVGEQYV. In DNA form, the CDR3 reads TGTGCCAGCAGCTTGGGCCCGGTCGGGGAGCAGTACGTC.

The chain is built from TRBV24-1 and TRBJ2-3; 8 bases agree with TRBD1. The CDR3 sequence is 14 residues long. Germline CDR1 and CDR2: KGHDR and SFDVKD. V dropped 6 bases and J dropped 2; count of bases not matched to a gene: 3. The CDR3 DNA follows: TGTGCCACCAGTAGGACAGGGATCACAGATACGCAGTATTTT. Translated, it gives CATSRTGITDTQYF.

This sequence joins TRBV7-9 and TRBJ2-7; possible D gene TRBD1, 5 bases. The germline V gene has CDR1 SEHNR and CDR2 FQNEAQ (reference sequence). V lost 3 bases and J 3 bases, leaving 18 bases between the germline ends. CDR3 length: 16 residues. CDR3 protein: CASSFPGLLGDYEQYF. CDR3 bases: TGTGCCAGCAGCTTCCCGGGTCTCCTAGGGGACTACGAGCAGTACTTC.

There are a few counts of this clonotype. The chain is built from TRBV19 and TRBJ2-7; 9 bases are shared with TRBD1. Germline trimming cut 4 bases from V and 2 bases from J; bases unmatched to any gene: 6. This CDR3 is built from 15 residues. The V gene's germline CDR1 is LNHDA and CDR2 SQIVND (reference sequence). CDR3 sequence (DNA): TGTGCCAGTAGTAAAGGACAGGGGTTGGCCTACGAGCAGTACGTC. It translates to CASSKGQGLAYEQYV.

This clonotype was seen more than once but under ten times. The chain's CDR3 is CASSFSGNEQYF. DNA for the CDR3: TGTGCCAGCAGTTTTAGCGGGAACGAGCAGTACTTC. V usage is TRBV12-3 or TRBV12-4 and J usage is TRBJ2-7; 8 nucleotides agree with TRBD2. The CDR3 spans 12 residues. V trimming: 3 bases; J trimming: 5 bases; junction bases outside the gene matches: 0.

As concerns this clonotype: A clone one base away is much larger, so this may be a read error. The genes are TRBV11-2 and TRBJ2-3; 9 positions match TRBD1. CDR1 and CDR2 (germline): SGHAT, FQNNGV. The CDR3 extends over 17 amino acids. V trimming: 3 bases; J trimming: 1 base; junction bases outside the gene matches: 8. The CDR3 nucleotides are TGTGCCAGCAGCTTTTTATCGGGACAGGGCTGCACAGATACGCAGTATTTT. Amino acids: CASSFLSGQGCTDTQYF.

Worth noting for this clonotype: A much larger clone lies a single base off, so this may be a read error. The chain has TRBV12-3 or TRBV12-4 and TRBJ2-5; the match to TRBD2 covers 9 bases. There are 17 residues in the CDR3. The trim removed 8 bases at V and 5 bases at J, leaving 18 bases unmatched. CDR3 sequence reads: CASGPYPRAGGHETQYF. The CDR3 region has the DNA TGTGCCAGCGGCCCTTATCCCAGAGCGGGGGGTCATGAGACCCAGTACTTC.

This chain links TRBV7-6 with TRBJ1-1, with a weak D call TRBD1 (5 bases). The CDR3 loop spans 14 amino acids. V was pared by 5 bases and J by 5 bases, with 15 bases between. Per the germline V gene, CDR1 is SGHVS and CDR2 is FNYEAQ. The CDR3 protein is CASSPRGAGTEAFF. The CDR3 DNA is TGTGCCAGCAGCCCGAGAGGGGCGGGGACTGAAGCTTTCTTT.

This clonotype appeared a few times. The V and J genes are TRBV4-1 and TRBJ1-5; D is undetermined. CDR1 is MGHRA and CDR2 is YSYEKL in the germline V gene. V lost 1 base, J lost 6 bases, and 13 bases lay in between. The CDR3 consists of 15 residues. CDR3 loop: CASSQVYSYGQPQHF. The CDR3 coding sequence is TGCGCCAGCAGCCAAGTCTACAGTTACGGTCAGCCCCAGCATTTT.

The chain uses TRBV6-2 or TRBV6-3 and TRBJ2-7; D is uncertain. With 2 bases removed from V and 2 bases from J, the gap between germline ends came to 10 bases. Germline V lookup: CDR1 MNHEY, CDR2 SVGEGT. This CDR3 spans 14 amino acids. The CDR3 DNA is TGTGCCAGCAGTTACGGTGCAGGCCCCTACGAGCAGTACGTC. Its protein is CASSYGAGPYEQYV.

Ten or more counts support this clonotype. The chain employs TRBV5-1 and TRBJ1-1; the match to TRBD1 covers 7 bases. The trim removed 0 bases at V and 6 bases at J, leaving 8 bases unmatched. CDR3 length: 15 amino acids. Germline V CDR1 and CDR2: SGHRS, YFSETQ. CDR3 bases: TGCGCCAGCAGCTTGGGACAGGGAAAGTGGGCTGAAGCTTTCTTT. Translating gives CASSLGQGKWAEAFF. The whole variable domain, filled in from reference TRBV5-1 and TRBJ1-1, reads KAGVTQTPRYLIKTRGQQVTLSCSPISGHRSVSWYQQTPGQGLQFLFEYFSETQRNKGNFPGRFSGRQFSNSRSEMNVSTLELGDSALYLCASSLGQGKWAEAFFGQGTRLTVV.

This clonotype was recorded at least ten times. The rearrangement uses TRBV12-3 or TRBV12-4 and TRBJ2-7; 9 bases line up with TRBD1. The CDR3 is 17 amino acids. J was trimmed by 1 base and V by 5 bases; bases with no gene match: 12. In nucleotides, the CDR3 is TGTGCCAGCAGTCCGTCATGGGGACAGGGTAGTTCCTACGAGCAGTACGTC. Protein: CASSPSWGQGSSYEQYV.

The chain has TRBV2 and TRBJ2-3, with 8 bases fitting TRBD1. From germline, CDR1 is SNHLY and CDR2 FYNNEI. J was trimmed by 3 bases and V by 3 bases; bases with no gene match: 2. CDR3 length: 14 residues. This CDR3 is CASSEGTGTDTQYF. The CDR3 DNA reads TGTGCCAGCAGTGAGGGGACAGGAACAGATACGCAGTATTTT.

The J gene is TRBJ1-2, the V gene TRBV6-1, with D unclear. The CDR3 contains 15 residues. V was trimmed by 7 bases and J by 0 bases, leaving 15 bases between them. CDR1 is MNHNS, CDR2 SASEGT, per germline. CDR3 bases: TGTGCCAGCACCAACGCCGACGGCTCTAACTATGGCTACACCTTC. Translated: CASTNADGSNYGYTF.